This T cell receptor beta chain was retrieved from a study of immune evolution from preneoplasia to lung adenocarcinoma. Patient tissue came from resections in Japan or China, 2014–2017. Histologic diagnosis was independently verified by two lung pathologists. Study observations and caveats: Later-stage lesions seemingly showed higher T cell density and diversity than normal lung. Normal lung had the highest top T cell clone frequencies.

With regard to this clone: The antigen is unknown.

Germline V gene sequence: CDR1 SGHNT, CDR2 YENEEA. The CDR3 has 11 amino acids. V shed 5 bases and J shed 7 bases, with 8 bases lying between them. Measured with immunoSEQ multiplex PCR; TCRdb has only the in-frame clones, and not every one. The table lists some 6,000 clones, around 69% of them singletons. The clonotype was recovered from a person older than 75 with lung adenocarcinoma. V and J are TRBV11-3 and TRBJ1-2; tentatively, D is TRBD1 (5 bases). The specimen sequenced was FFPE adjacent normal lung tissue. The CDR3 is CASSPGFGYTF. The CDR3 DNA is TGTGCCAGCAGCCCAGGGTTTGGCTACACCTTC.